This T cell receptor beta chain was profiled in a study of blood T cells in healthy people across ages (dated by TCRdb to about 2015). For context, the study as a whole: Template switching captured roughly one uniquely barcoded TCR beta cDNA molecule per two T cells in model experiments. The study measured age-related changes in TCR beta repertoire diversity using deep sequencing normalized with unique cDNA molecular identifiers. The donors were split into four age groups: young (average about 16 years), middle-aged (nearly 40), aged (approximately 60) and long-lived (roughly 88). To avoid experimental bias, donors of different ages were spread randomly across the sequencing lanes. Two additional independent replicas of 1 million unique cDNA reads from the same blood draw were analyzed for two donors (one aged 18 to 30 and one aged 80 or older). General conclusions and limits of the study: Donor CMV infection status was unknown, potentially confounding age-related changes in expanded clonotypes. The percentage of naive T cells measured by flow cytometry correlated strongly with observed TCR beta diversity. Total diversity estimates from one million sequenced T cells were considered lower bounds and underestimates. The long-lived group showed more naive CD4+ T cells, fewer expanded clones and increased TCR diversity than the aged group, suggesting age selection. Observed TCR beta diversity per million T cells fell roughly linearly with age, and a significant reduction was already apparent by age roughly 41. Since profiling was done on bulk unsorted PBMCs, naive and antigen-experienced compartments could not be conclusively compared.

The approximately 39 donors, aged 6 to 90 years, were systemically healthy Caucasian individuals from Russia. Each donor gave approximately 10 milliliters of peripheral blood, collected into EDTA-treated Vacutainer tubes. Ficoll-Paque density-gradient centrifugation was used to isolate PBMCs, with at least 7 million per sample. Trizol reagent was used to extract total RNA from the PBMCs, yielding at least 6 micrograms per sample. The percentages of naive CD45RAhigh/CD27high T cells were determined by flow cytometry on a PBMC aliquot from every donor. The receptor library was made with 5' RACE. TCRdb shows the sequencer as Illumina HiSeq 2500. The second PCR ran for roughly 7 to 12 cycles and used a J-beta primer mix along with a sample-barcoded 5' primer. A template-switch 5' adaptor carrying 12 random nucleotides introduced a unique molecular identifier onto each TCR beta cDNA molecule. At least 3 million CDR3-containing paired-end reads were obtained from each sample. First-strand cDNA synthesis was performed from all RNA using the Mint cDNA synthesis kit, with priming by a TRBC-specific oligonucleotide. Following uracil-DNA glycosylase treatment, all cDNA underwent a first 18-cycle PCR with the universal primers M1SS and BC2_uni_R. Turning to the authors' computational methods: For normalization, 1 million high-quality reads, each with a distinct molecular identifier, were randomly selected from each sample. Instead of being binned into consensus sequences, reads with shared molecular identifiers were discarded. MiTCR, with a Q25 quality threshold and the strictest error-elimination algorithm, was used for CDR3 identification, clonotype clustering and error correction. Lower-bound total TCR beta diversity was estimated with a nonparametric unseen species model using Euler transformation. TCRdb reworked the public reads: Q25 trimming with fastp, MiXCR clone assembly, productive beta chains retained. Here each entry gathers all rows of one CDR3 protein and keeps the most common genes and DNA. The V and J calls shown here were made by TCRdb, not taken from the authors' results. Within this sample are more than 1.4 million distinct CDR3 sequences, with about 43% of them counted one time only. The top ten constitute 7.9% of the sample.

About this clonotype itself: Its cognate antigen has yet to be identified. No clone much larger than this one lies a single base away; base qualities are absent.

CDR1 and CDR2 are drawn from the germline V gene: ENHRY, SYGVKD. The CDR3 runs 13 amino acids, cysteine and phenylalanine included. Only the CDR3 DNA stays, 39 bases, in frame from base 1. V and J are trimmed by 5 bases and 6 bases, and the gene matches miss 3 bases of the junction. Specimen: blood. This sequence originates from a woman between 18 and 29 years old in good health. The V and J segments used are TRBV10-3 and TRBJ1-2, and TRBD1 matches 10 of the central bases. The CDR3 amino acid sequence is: CAISTGTGDGYTF. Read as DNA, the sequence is TGTGCCATCAGTACCGGGACAGGGGATGGCTACACCTTC.